This T cell receptor beta chain appears in the sequencing data of a study of blood T cell repertoires in COVID-19. In the study overall: The origin of the acute and convalescent COVID-19 samples was the United States, Italy and Spain. Sample material is recorded as cDNA or gDNA derived from T cells, B-cell-depleted T cells, or PBMCs.

Germline CDR1 LNHDA, CDR2 SQIVND (reference sequence). J lost 0 bases, V lost 7 bases, and 5 bases had no gene match. This CDR3 region has 14 residues. How the authors handled the data: From reference gene primer amplification, estimates of nucleated cell counts were derived. The method was immunoSEQ multiplex PCR; TCRdb's version includes in-frame clones alone and lacks a portion of them. The V and J calls and clone size are taken from that table; D and trimming were inferred from the DNA. The data contain tens of thousands of clones, about 86% of them singletons. The clonotype comes from a woman aged 80 or over with acute or convalescent COVID-19. Sequencing was performed on peripheral blood. The rearrangement uses TRBV19 and TRBJ1-1, with TRBD1 matching over 7 bases. CDR3 sequence: CASTNRGMNTEAFF. The CDR3 region has the DNA TGTGCCAGTACCAACAGGGGTATGAACACTGAAGCTTTCTTT.